The TCR beta chain under discussion was sequenced for a study of blood T cell repertoires in COVID-19. Background on the study: Researchers got acute and convalescent COVID-19 samples from the United States, Italy and Spain. In each case, the material was cDNA or gDNA derived from T cells, B-cell-depleted T cells, or PBMCs.

This clone has only a few counts. The CDR3 totals 16 residues. Germline V CDR1 and CDR2: SGHNT, YENEEA. Losses at the gene ends were 5 bases for V and 6 bases for J; bases not matched to a gene: 10. Seattle's enrolled individuals joined amid active infection and were then monitored longitudinally. In the source study's methods: Amplification with reference gene primers provided the estimates of nucleated cell counts. Using immunoSEQ multiplex PCR, the repertoire was profiled, and TCRdb retains in-frame clones only, with some absent. V and J calls and clone size are copied from that table; D and trimming were computed from the DNA. The sample includes fewer than 100,000 clones, almost 85% seen only once; the top ten take 9.6%.

The chain uses TRBV11-3 and TRBJ2-2; 9 bases align to TRBD1. The origin of this receptor is a man aged 45-60 years with COVID-19, enrolled during active disease. The sequencing sample was made of peripheral blood. The CDR3 sequence is CASSPGQGRLSGELFF. The CDR3, as DNA: TGTGCCAGCAGCCCCGGACAGGGGAGGTTATCCGGGGAGCTGTTTTTT.